This TCR beta chain comes out of a study of T-cell reconstitution after alpha-beta-depleted transplantation in children. Overall study results and limits: Several patients had high TCRbeta diversity at day 60; it came from surviving recipient T cells and thymic progenitors.

V lost 3 bases and J 1 base, leaving 15 bases between the germline ends. The CDR3 consists of 16 residues. Germline V gives CDR1 SEHNR, CDR2 FQNEAQ (reference sequence). This clonotype was observed many times. Its specificity is unknown. The TCRbeta library was prepared with unique molecular identifiers. Each CDR3 protein is one row after TCRdb ran MiXCR on the PCR reads. The sample records around 800,000 distinct CDR3 sequences, 15% to 20% being singletons. This chain joins TRBV7-9 and TRBJ2-5, with D tentatively TRBD1 (5 bases). Source: PBMCs, mostly from graft donor cells, taken 360 days after TCRalphabeta/CD19-depleted stem cell transplant. The receptor was isolated from a male patient aged 10 to 17 who had a stem cell transplant for acute lymphoblastic leukemia, so the T cells may come from the graft donor. The CDR3 DNA reads TGTGCCAGCAGCTTTAGAATGACAGACTTCCAAGAGACCCAGTACTTC. This translates into CASSFRMTDFQETQYF.